This T cell receptor (beta chain) derives from a study of memory CD4+ T cells and cytomegalovirus serostatus. Across the study: Of the healthy Belgian adults, nine or ten were CMV seropositive and 20 to 30 seronegative.

There are 11 residues in the CDR3. Trimming removed 2 bases from V and 9 bases from J, with 6 bases in between. The germline CDR1 and CDR2 sequences are SGHTS and YDEGEE. TCRdb's copy holds only in-frame clones and misses some; the assay was immunoSEQ multiplex PCR. The profile shows about 42,000 clones, approximately 78% of them singletons. The sort gate was single viable CD3+CD4+CD8-CD45RO+ cells for memory CD4+ T cells. CD4+ T cells were isolated by positive magnetic selection. This chain uses TRBV5-8 with TRBJ2-1, with unresolved D. The source material was memory CD4+ T cells from blood. The sequence was obtained from an adult in good health and CMV-seronegative. The chain's CDR3 is CASSFQLEQFF. Written as DNA, the CDR3 is TGTGCCAGCAGCTTTCAGCTTGAGCAGTTCTTC.